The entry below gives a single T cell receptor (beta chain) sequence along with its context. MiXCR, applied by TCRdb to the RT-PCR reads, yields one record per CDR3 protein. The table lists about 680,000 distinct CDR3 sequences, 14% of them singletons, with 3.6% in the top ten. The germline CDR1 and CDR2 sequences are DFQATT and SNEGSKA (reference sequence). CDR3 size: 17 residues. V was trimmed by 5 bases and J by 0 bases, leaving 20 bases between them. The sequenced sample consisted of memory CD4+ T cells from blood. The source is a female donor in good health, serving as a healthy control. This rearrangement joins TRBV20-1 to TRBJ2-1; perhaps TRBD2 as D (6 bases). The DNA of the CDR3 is TGCAGTGCTGTGGGGGGACTTTCTCTTAGCTCCTACAATGAGCAGTTCTTC. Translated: CSAVGGLSLSSYNEQFF.